A selection of T cell receptor beta chains follows, all from one sample in a study of blood T cells in healthy people across ages. A single record per CDR3 protein comes from TCRdb applying MiXCR to the 5' RACE reads. The sample yields 700,000 or so distinct CDR3 sequences, 40% to 45% seen once. The sequenced sample consisted of blood. These receptors were taken from a man of 80 years or more in good health. Both conserved end residues are part of each CDR3. The D gene is left open where the match is weak. Rows give clone size only sometimes, using once, few, many, or a class for an expanded clone.

size: once
J: TRBJ2-7
V: TRBV7-9
D: TRBD1
DNA: TGTGCCGGCAGCAAGTCGGGACAGGGGGCGTGGGAGCAGTACTTC
CDR3: CAGSKSGQGAWEQYF

size: -
J: TRBJ2-3
V: TRBV4-2
D: -
DNA: TGTGCCAGCAGCCAAGTTAGCGGTCGCCCCGCAGATACGCAGTATTTT
CDR3: CASSQVSGRPADTQYF

size: -
J: TRBJ2-4
V: TRBV6-5
D: -
DNA: TGTGCCAGCAGCGGAATCCCGACGAATGCCTACAATGAGCAGTACTTC
CDR3: CASSGIPTNAYNEQYF

size: -
J: TRBJ2-2
V: TRBV7-2
D: -
DNA: TGTGCCAGCAGCTTAAGGGGACCCGGGGAGCTGTTTTTT
CDR3: CASSLRGPGELFF

size: -
J: TRBJ1-2
V: TRBV6-6
D: TRBD1
DNA: TGTGCCAGCAGTTACCCCACGCAGGGGGCGATTTTCTATGGCTACACCTTC
CDR3: CASSYPTQGAIFYGYTF

size: -
J: TRBJ1-2
V: TRBV3-1
D: -
DNA: TGTGCCAGCAGCCATACAGGTCGGGACTATGGCTACACCTTC
CDR3: CASSHTGRDYGYTF

size: -
J: TRBJ1-2
V: TRBV7-9
D: -
DNA: TGTGCCAGCAGCTTTAGGCAGGGGACCTATGGCTACACCTTC
CDR3: CASSFRQGTYGYTF

size: -
J: TRBJ2-5
V: TRBV4-3
D: -
DNA: TGCGCCAGCAGCCTTCTAGGGGGTAGGCAAGAGACCCAGTACTTC
CDR3: CASSLLGGRQETQYF

size: -
J: TRBJ2-3
V: TRBV20-1
D: -
DNA: TGCAGTGCCTGGCTAGCTAGCACAGATACGCAGTATTTT
CDR3: CSAWLASTDTQYF

size: -
J: TRBJ2-5
V: TRBV29-1
D: -
DNA: TGCAGGTTCGGGACCCAGTACTTC
CDR3: CRFGTQYF

size: few
J: TRBJ2-7
V: TRBV14
D: -
DNA: TGTGCCAGCAGCCAAGATTGGGATCCCAGGTACTTC
CDR3: CASSQDWDPRYF

size: few
J: TRBJ1-4
V: TRBV4-2
D: TRBD1
DNA: TGTGCCAGCAGCCAAGTTAAACAGGGGGGTAATGAAAAACTGTTTTTT
CDR3: CASSQVKQGGNEKLFF

size: -
J: TRBJ2-7
V: TRBV6-5
D: TRBD1
DNA: TGTGCCAGCAGTTACACCAGACAGGGTTTGAACGAGCAGTACTTC
CDR3: CASSYTRQGLNEQYF

size: -
J: TRBJ2-3
V: TRBV20-1
D: TRBD2
DNA: TGCAGTGCTCTGGACGGGACTAGCGGGCCCCGGGGGAAGCAGTATTTT
CDR3: CSALDGTSGPRGKQYF

size: many
J: TRBJ2-2
V: TRBV7-9
D: -
DNA: TGTGCCAGCAGCTTACAGCGGGCCAACACCGGGGAGCTGTTTTTT
CDR3: CASSLQRANTGELFF

size: many
J: TRBJ2-5
V: TRBV20-1
D: -
DNA: TGCAGCGCCTCGGGGAGGGAGACCCAGTACTTC
CDR3: CSASGRETQYF

size: -
J: TRBJ2-3
V: TRBV24-1
D: TRBD2
DNA: TGTGCCACCAGTGACCTTGCGGGGACTAGCGGTACGAGCACAGATACGCAGTATTTT
CDR3: CATSDLAGTSGTSTDTQYF

size: once
J: TRBJ1-1
V: TRBV7-3
D: -
DNA: TGTGCCAGCAGCTTAACAAGGGGGAGTGCTGAAGCTTTCTTT
CDR3: CASSLTRGSAEAFF

size: -
J: TRBJ2-5
V: TRBV20-1
D: TRBD2
DNA: TGCAGTGCTGGCTTACTAGCGGGGGGGCCAGAGACCCAGTACTTC
CDR3: CSAGLLAGGPETQYF

size: few
J: TRBJ2-2
V: TRBV27
D: -
DNA: TGTGCCAGCAGGAATAGCAGGGCAGCTGGGGAGCTGTTTTTT
CDR3: CASRNSRAAGELFF

size: many
J: TRBJ2-3
V: TRBV7-9
D: -
DNA: TGTGCCAGCAGCTTATCCGGCCTGGATACGCAGTATTTT
CDR3: CASSLSGLDTQYF

size: few
J: TRBJ2-7
V: TRBV25-1
D: TRBD2
DNA: TGTGCCAGCGAACTAGCGGGGTCCTACGAGCAGTACTTC
CDR3: CASELAGSYEQYF

size: few
J: TRBJ2-5
V: TRBV6-2/TRBV6-3
D: -
DNA: TGTGCCAGCAAAAGGTCGGGGGAGACCCAGTACTTC
CDR3: CASKRSGETQYF

size: -
J: TRBJ2-3
V: TRBV20-1
D: -
DNA: TGCAGTGCTAGAGGTGGCAGGATAGGAACAGATACGCAGTATTTT
CDR3: CSARGGRIGTDTQYF

size: -
J: TRBJ1-4
V: TRBV4-1
D: -
DNA: TGCGCTAGCAGCCAAGGATCAGGGGAAGGTTACGAAAAACTGTTTTTT
CDR3: CASSQGSGEGYEKLFF

size: -
J: TRBJ2-7
V: TRBV5-1
D: TRBD2
DNA: TGCGCCAGCAGCACTTCCTGGGGGGGACCCTACGAGCAGTACTTC
CDR3: CASSTSWGGPYEQYF

size: -
J: TRBJ2-3
V: TRBV20-1
D: TRBD2
DNA: TGCAGTGCTAGAGATAGGCTAGCGGTTGCAGATACGCAGTATTTT
CDR3: CSARDRLAVADTQYF

size: few
J: TRBJ2-7
V: TRBV7-2
D: TRBD2
DNA: TGTGCCAGCAGCTTAGATTTTGCGGGAGGGCTCACCGAGCAGTACTTC
CDR3: CASSLDFAGGLTEQYF

size: many
J: TRBJ2-7
V: TRBV29-1
D: TRBD1
DNA: TGCAGCGTTGAAGACAGGACAGGGACCTACGAGCAGTACTTC
CDR3: CSVEDRTGTYEQYF

size: many
J: TRBJ2-1
V: TRBV3-1
D: TRBD2
DNA: TGTGCCAGCAGCCAGGGACTAGCGTCCAACAATGAGCAGTTCTTC
CDR3: CASSQGLASNNEQFF

size: -
J: TRBJ2-7
V: TRBV12-3/TRBV12-4
D: TRBD1
DNA: TGTGCCAGCAGAAGAACCGGGACAGACTACGAGCAGTACTTC
CDR3: CASRRTGTDYEQYF

size: -
J: TRBJ2-5
V: TRBV6-2/TRBV6-3
D: TRBD1
DNA: TGTGCCAGCAGTAGACAGGGGGCTTGGCAAGAGACCCAGTACTTC
CDR3: CASSRQGAWQETQYF

size: -
J: TRBJ2-1
V: TRBV3-1
D: -
DNA: TGTGCCAGCAGCCACTTAAACAGCAATGAGCAGTTCTTC
CDR3: CASSHLNSNEQFF